Sequencing of this TCR beta chain was carried out in a study of blood T cell repertoires in COVID-19. V dropped 5 bases and J dropped 3; count of bases not matched to a gene: 7. The V gene's germline CDR1 is MDHEN and CDR2 SYDVKM. This CDR3 has 15 amino acids. In the authors' methods: Estimation of nucleated cell counts was performed using reference gene primer amplification. Assay: immunoSEQ multiplex PCR; the TCRdb copy retains only in-frame clones and omits some. V, J and clone size are taken as reported in that table, and D and trimming were inferred from the DNA itself. The sample consists of over 200,000 clones, 83% of them appearing once. This clone was seen once.

The V gene is TRBV28, the J gene TRBJ2-7; 10 bases map to TRBD2. The sample consisted of peripheral blood. The TCR comes from a man older than 75 with acute or convalescent COVID-19. CDR3 in amino acids: CASSPGLAELYEQYF. CDR3 DNA: TGTGCCAGCAGTCCAGGACTAGCGGAGCTCTACGAGCAGTACTTC.